The T cell receptor beta chain described here comes from a study of blood T cell repertoires in COVID-19. At the level of the study: Material from acute and convalescent COVID-19 was sourced from the United States, Italy and Spain. T cells, B-cell-depleted T cells, or PBMCs supplied cDNA or gDNA.

Trimming at V came to 2 bases and at J to 4 bases, leaving 2 bases not matched to a gene. CDR3 length: 13 residues. In germline, CDR1 is GTSNPN, CDR2 SVGIG (reference sequence). Authors' data handling: The assay estimated nucleated cells by amplifying reference gene primers. Data came from immunoSEQ multiplex PCR; TCRdb stores just in-frame clones and leaves some out. That table gives V, J and clone size, and the DNA gave D and trimming. The data contain roughly 54,000 clones, around 90% of them singletons. The sample was peripheral blood. This TCR derives from an older woman with active or convalescent COVID-19. This chain connects TRBV30 to TRBJ1-3, with 7 bases fitting TRBD1. In DNA form, the CDR3 reads TGTGCCTGGAGTACAGGGGAAGGAAACACCATATATTTT. This sequence encodes CAWSTGEGNTIYF.